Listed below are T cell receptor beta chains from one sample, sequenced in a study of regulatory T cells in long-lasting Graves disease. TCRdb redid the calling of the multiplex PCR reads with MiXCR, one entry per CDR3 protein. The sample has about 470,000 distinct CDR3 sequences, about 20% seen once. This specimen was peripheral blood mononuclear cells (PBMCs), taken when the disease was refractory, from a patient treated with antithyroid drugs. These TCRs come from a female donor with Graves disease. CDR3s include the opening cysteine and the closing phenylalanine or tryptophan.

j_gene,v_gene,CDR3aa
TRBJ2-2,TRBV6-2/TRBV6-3,CASSYSGLNTGELFF
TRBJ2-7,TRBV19,CASSIGTGAHYEQYF
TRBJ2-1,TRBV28,CASSLMTDYNEQFF
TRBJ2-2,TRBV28,CASSFNSGGTNTGELFF
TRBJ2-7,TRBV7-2,CASSLIARPDEQYF
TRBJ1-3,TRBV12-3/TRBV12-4,CASSSAGAGNTIYF
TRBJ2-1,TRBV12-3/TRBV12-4,CASSKLGTSESSYNEQFF
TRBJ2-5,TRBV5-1,CASSAGTSGREKETQYF
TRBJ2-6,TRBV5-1,CASSYRAGANVLTF
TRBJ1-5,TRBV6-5,CASSYSYGEQPQHF
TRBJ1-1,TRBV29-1,CSVERVTNTEAFF
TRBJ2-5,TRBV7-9,CASTLAGGPQETQYF
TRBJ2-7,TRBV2,CASRIYEQYF
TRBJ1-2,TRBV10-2,CASMRGQDYGYTF
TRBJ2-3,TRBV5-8,CASSPGQTTSTDTQYF
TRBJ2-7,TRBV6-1,CASSDQGRRDEQYF
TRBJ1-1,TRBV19,CASSIRGQLNTEAFF
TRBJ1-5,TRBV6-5,CASSYPQPQHF